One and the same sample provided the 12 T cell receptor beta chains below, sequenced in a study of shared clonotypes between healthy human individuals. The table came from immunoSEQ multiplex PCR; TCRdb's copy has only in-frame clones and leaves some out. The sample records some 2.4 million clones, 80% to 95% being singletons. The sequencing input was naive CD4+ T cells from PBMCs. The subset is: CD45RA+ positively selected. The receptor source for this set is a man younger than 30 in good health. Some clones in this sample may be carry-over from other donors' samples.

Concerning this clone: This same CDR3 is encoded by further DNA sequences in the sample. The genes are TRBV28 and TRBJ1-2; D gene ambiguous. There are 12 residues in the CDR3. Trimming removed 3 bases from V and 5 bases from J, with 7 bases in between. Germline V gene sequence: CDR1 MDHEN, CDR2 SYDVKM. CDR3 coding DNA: TGTGCCAGCAGTTTTAGGCAGTATGGCTACACCTTC. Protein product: CASSFRQYGYTF.

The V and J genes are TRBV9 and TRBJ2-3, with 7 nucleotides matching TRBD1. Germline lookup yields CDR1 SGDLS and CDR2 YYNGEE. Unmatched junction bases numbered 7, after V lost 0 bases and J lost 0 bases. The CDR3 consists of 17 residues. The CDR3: CASSVVGTVHSTDTQYF. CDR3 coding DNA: TGTGCCAGCAGCGTAGTTGGGACAGTACATAGCACAGATACGCAGTATTTT.

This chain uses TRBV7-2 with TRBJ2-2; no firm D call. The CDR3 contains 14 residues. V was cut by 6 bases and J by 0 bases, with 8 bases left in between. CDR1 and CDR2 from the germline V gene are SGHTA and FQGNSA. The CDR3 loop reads CASSSAPNTGELFF. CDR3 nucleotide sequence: TGTGCCAGCAGTTCGGCGCCGAACACCGGGGAGCTGTTTTTT.

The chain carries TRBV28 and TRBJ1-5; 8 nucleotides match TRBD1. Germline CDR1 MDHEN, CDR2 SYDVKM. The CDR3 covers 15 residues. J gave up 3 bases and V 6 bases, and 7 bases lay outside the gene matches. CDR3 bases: TGTGCCAGCAGGTTAACACAGGGGGACAATCAGCCCCAGCATTTT. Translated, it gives CASRLTQGDNQPQHF.

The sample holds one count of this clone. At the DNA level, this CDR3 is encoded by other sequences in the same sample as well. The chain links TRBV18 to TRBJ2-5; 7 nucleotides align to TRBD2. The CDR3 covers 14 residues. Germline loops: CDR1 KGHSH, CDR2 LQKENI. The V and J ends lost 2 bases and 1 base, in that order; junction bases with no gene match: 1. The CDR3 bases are TGTGCCAGCTCACCAGGGGGGGGCCAAGAGACCCAGTACTTC. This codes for CASSPGGGQETQYF.

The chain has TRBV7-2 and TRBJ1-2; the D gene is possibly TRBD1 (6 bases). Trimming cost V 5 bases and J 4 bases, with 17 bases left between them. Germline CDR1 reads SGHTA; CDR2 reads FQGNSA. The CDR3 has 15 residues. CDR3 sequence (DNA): TGTGCCAGCAGCGGGAAGGGGTTACAGGGCTATGGCTACACCTTC. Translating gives CASSGKGLQGYGYTF.

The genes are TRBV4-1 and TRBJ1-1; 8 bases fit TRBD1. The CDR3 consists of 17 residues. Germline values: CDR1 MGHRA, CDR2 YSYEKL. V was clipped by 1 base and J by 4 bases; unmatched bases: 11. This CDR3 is CASSQGRTGQGGTEAFF. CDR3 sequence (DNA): TGCGCCAGCAGCCAAGGGAGAACCGGACAGGGCGGCACTGAAGCTTTCTTT.

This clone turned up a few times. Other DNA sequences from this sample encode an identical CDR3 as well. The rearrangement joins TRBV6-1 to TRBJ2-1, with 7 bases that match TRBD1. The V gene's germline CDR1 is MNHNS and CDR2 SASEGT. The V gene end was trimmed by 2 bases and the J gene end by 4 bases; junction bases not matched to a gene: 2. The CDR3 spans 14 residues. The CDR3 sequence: CASSENRGYNEQFF. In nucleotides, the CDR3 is TGTGCCAGCAGTGAAAACAGGGGATACAATGAGCAGTTCTTC.

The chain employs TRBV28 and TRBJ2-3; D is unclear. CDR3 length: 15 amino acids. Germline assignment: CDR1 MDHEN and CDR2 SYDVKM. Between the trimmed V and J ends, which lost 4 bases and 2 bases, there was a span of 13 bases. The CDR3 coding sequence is TGTGCCAGCAGTTACTCGGCAGGAGACACAGATACGCAGTATTTT. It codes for CASSYSAGDTDTQYF. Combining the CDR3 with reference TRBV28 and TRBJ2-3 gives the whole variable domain DVKVTQSSRYLVKRTGEKVFLECVQDMDHENMFWYRQDPGLGLRLIYFSYDVKMKEKGDIPEGYSVSREKKERFSLILESASTNQTSMYLCASSYSAGDTDTQYFGPGTRLTVL.

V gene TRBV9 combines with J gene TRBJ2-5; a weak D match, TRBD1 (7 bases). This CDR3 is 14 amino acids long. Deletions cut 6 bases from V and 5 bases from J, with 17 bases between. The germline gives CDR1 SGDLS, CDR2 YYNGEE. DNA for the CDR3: TGTGCCAGCACCAAATCGACAGGGAGGGAGACCCAGTACTTC. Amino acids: CASTKSTGRETQYF.

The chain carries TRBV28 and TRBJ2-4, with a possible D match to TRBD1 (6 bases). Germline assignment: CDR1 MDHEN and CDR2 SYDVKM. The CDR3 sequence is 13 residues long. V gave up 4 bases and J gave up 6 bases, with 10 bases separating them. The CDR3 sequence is CASSWTAGNIQYF. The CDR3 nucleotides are TGTGCCAGCAGTTGGACAGCCGGAAACATTCAGTACTTC. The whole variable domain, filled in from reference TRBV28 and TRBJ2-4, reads DVKVTQSSRYLVKRTGEKVFLECVQDMDHENMFWYRQDPGLGLRLIYFSYDVKMKEKGDIPEGYSVSREKKERFSLILESASTNQTSMYLCASSWTAGNIQYFGAGTRLSVL.

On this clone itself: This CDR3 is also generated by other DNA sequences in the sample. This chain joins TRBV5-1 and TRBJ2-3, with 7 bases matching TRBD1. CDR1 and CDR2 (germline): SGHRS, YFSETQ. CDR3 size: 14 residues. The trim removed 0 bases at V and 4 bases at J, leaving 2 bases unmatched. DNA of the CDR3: TGCGCCAGCAGCTTGGCCCAGGGGGCAGATACGCAGTATTTT. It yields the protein CASSLAQGADTQYF.